Below are 30 T cell receptor beta chains sequenced from a single sample in a study of circulating and synovial CD4+ cells in juvenile arthritis. Assay used: immunoSEQ multiplex PCR; TCRdb lists only in-frame clones, some missing. The table shows 3,400 or so clones, with 81% occurring only once. The sequencing input was CD4+ T cells from synovial fluid. These receptors all stem from a human donor with juvenile idiopathic arthritis.

On this clone itself: Other DNA sequences within the sample encode an identical CDR3. The chain has TRBV14 and TRBJ2-1, with 7 bases that match TRBD2. Trimming cost V 0 bases and J 4 bases; bases outside gene matches: 6. The germline V gene has CDR1 SGHDN and CDR2 FVKESK. The CDR3 extends over 16 amino acids. Here the CDR3 DNA reads TGTGCCAGCAGCCAAGACCTAGCGGCACCTTACAATGAGCAGTTCTTC. Encoded protein: CASSQDLAAPYNEQFF. Variable domain in full (rest from reference TRBV14 and TRBJ2-1): EAGVTQFPSHSVIEKGQTVTLRCDPISGHDNLYWYRRVMGKEIKFLLHFVKESKQDESGMPNNRFLAERTGGTYSTLKVQPAELEDSGVYFCASSQDLAAPYNEQFFGPGTRLTVL.

The rearrangement links TRBV2 to TRBJ2-2; unclear D gene. This CDR3 spans 15 amino acids. V was trimmed by 0 bases and J by 1 base, leaving 6 bases between them. Germline V gene data show CDR1 as SNHLY and CDR2 as FYNNEI. The CDR3 reads CASSEAFGNTGELFF. The CDR3 coding sequence is TGTGCCAGCAGTGAAGCCTTCGGGAACACCGGGGAGCTGTTTTTT.

V and J are TRBV9 and TRBJ2-1; D is perhaps TRBD2 (7 bases). Looked up from germline, CDR1 is SGDLS and CDR2 is YYNGEE. The V gene lost 0 bases and the J gene lost 4 bases, with 14 bases spanning the gap. This CDR3 has 16 amino acids. The CDR3 nucleotides read TGTGCCAGCAGCGTAGTACGGGCGGGGGCTTACAATGAGCAGTTCTTC. Translated, it gives CASSVVRAGAYNEQFF.

The V call is TRBV7-9, the J call TRBJ1-5, with 8 bases identical to TRBD1. Germline V CDR1 and CDR2: SEHNR, FQNEAQ (reference sequence). The CDR3 contains 16 residues. J gave up 7 bases and V 1 base, and 9 bases lay outside the gene matches. The CDR3 protein is CASSLEAGGNGQPQHF. The CDR3 DNA reads TGTGCCAGCAGCTTAGAGGCAGGGGGCAATGGACAGCCCCAGCATTTT.

The CDR3 coding sequence is TGTGCCAGCAGCGCCTCGAGTATATATCAGCCCCAGCATTTT. This encodes CASSASSIYQPQHF. This chain links TRBV2 with TRBJ1-5; D ambiguous. Germline V gives CDR1 SNHLY, CDR2 FYNNEI. CDR3 length equals 14 residues. V was pared by 6 bases and J by 5 bases, with 14 bases between.

The V and J genes are TRBV28 and TRBJ1-5, with TRBD1 matching over 7 bases. The CDR3 consists of 15 residues. Germline values: CDR1 MDHEN, CDR2 SYDVKM. The ends lost 5 bases at V and 5 bases at J; junction bases unmatched: 9. In nucleotides, the CDR3 is TGTGCCAGCAGTCCCCGGACAGGCTGGGATCAGCCCCAGCATTTT. Translated, it gives CASSPRTGWDQPQHF.

This chain joins TRBV29-1 and TRBJ1-2; no clear D. V was clipped by 3 bases and J by 1 base, with 6 bases between them. This CDR3 region has 12 residues. Germline lookup yields CDR1 SQVTM and CDR2 ANQGSEA. The CDR3 reads CSVEPGNYGYTF. CDR3 nucleotides: TGCAGCGTTGAGCCCGGTAACTATGGCTACACCTTC.

This chain uses TRBV27 with TRBJ2-7, with a tentative D call TRBD2 (5 bases). Trimming removed 5 bases from V and 3 bases from J, with 11 bases in between. The germline CDR1 and CDR2 sequences are MNHEY and SMNVEV (reference sequence). This CDR3 is built from 13 residues. The CDR3 is CASSPRLNYEQYF. The CDR3 nucleotides read TGTGCCAGCAGTCCCCGACTAAACTACGAGCAGTACTTC.

The chain links TRBV11-2 to TRBJ1-1; D is perhaps TRBD1 (6 bases). Between the trimmed V and J ends, which lost 5 bases and 4 bases, there was a span of 14 bases. In germline, CDR1 is SGHAT, CDR2 FQNNGV. This CDR3 comprises 14 residues. The CDR3 region is CASSARGGSTEAFF. Here the CDR3 DNA reads TGTGCCAGCAGCGCCCGTGGGGGCAGCACTGAAGCTTTCTTT.

The V and J genes are TRBV18 and TRBJ2-7; D might be TRBD2 (5 bases). The germline V gene encodes CDR1 KGHSH and CDR2 LQKENI. The CDR3 is 12 amino acids. Trimming left V 2 bases short and J 5 bases short, with 7 bases between. The CDR3, as DNA: TGTGCCAGCTCACCAGGAGGAAACGAGCAGTACTTC. Amino acids: CASSPGGNEQYF.

The gene calls are TRBV30 and TRBJ2-1; tentative D call: TRBD2 (6 bases). This CDR3 spans 14 amino acids. V dropped 3 bases and J dropped 6 bases, with 15 bases sitting between them. Per germline, CDR1 GTSNPN and CDR2 SVGIG (reference sequence). The DNA of the CDR3 is TGTGCCTGGAGCCTAGCGAGGAGGGGCAATGAGCAGTTCTTC. It yields the protein CAWSLARRGNEQFF.

Only one count was recorded for this clone. The chain carries TRBV6-1 and TRBJ2-1; TRBD2 is a possible D gene (5 bases). V was trimmed by 4 bases and J by 0 bases, leaving 10 bases between them. The germline gives CDR1 MNHNS, CDR2 SASEGT. The CDR3 consists of 15 residues. The CDR3 region is CASSVEGSSYNEQFF. In DNA, the CDR3 is TGTGCCAGCAGTGTAGAAGGGAGCTCCTACAATGAGCAGTTCTTC.

This clone was seen more than once but under ten times. The chain links TRBV6-6 to TRBJ1-2; D is unclear. Trimming removed 4 bases from V and 5 bases from J, with 8 bases in between. CDR3 length equals 12 residues. Per the germline V gene, CDR1 is MNHNY and CDR2 is SVGAGI (reference sequence). For the CDR3, the DNA is TGTGCCAGCAGTTTCGACACATATGGCTACACCTTC. Translation: CASSFDTYGYTF.

To note about this clone: One end of the junction is discordant with germline, which a read error may explain. The chain carries TRBV5-1 and TRBJ2-5; 10 nucleotides align to TRBD2. This CDR3 comprises 14 residues. Germline V lookup: CDR1 SGHRS, CDR2 YFSETQ. The CDR3 reads CATSLLAGQETQYF. The CDR3 DNA is TGCGCCACCAGCTTACTAGCGGGGCAAGAGACCCAGTACTTC.

The V gene is TRBV5-5, the J gene TRBJ2-6; D is unresolved. The CDR3 covers 16 residues. Trimming pared 0 bases from V and 0 bases from J, leaving 7 bases between. Looked up from germline, CDR1 is SGHKS and CDR2 is YYEKEE (reference sequence). The CDR3 sequence: CASSLDELSGANVLTF. The CDR3 DNA is TGTGCCAGCAGCTTGGACGAACTCTCTGGGGCCAACGTCCTGACTTTC. The entire variable domain, with the rest obtained from reference TRBV5-5 and TRBJ2-6, is as follows: DAGVTQSPTHLIKTRGQQVTLRCSPISGHKSVSWYQQVLGQGPQFIFQYYEKEERGRGNFPDRFSARQFPNYSSELNVNALLLGDSALYLCASSLDELSGANVLTFGAGSRLTVL.

The count of this clone is one. Other DNA sequences from this sample encode an identical CDR3 as well. The genes are TRBV5-1 and TRBJ2-7; D unresolved. V was pared by 3 bases and J by 3 bases, with 13 bases between. Germline V gene lookup returns CDR1 SGHRS and CDR2 YFSETQ. The CDR3 has 14 residues. In DNA, the CDR3 is TGCGCCAGCAGCTCCCCGAACACGGGCTACGAGCAGTACTTC. Protein: CASSSPNTGYEQYF.

The gene calls are TRBV19 and TRBJ2-3; 8 bases map to TRBD1. Germline trimming cut 3 bases from V and 4 bases from J; bases unmatched to any gene: 6. Germline V lookup: CDR1 LNHDA, CDR2 SQIVND (reference sequence). This CDR3 is 15 amino acids long. This chain's CDR3 is CASSIGQGRSDTQYF. CDR3 DNA: TGTGCCAGTAGTATCGGACAGGGTAGGTCAGATACGCAGTATTTT.

V and J are TRBV2 and TRBJ2-3; a weak D match, TRBD2 (6 bases). Trimming removed 2 bases from V and 1 base from J, with 10 bases in between. The CDR3 sequence is 15 residues long. Germline V CDR1 and CDR2: SNHLY, FYNNEI. The CDR3 DNA sequence: TGTGCCAGCAGTGAAAGCGGGCTAGGCACAGATACGCAGTATTTT. Amino acids: CASSESGLGTDTQYF.

The chain has TRBV4-3 and TRBJ1-2; 9 positions agree with TRBD1. CDR3 length: 14 amino acids. Germline CDR1 is LGHNA and CDR2 is YSLEER. The V gene end was trimmed by 4 bases and the J gene end by 4 bases; junction bases not matched to a gene: 4. The CDR3 nucleotides read TGCGCCAGCAGCCCGGAGACAGGGGGCTATGGCTACACCTTC. Residues: CASSPETGGYGYTF.

This sequence joins TRBV5-1 and TRBJ1-2; maybe TRBD1 (6 bases). Deletions cut 3 bases from V and 5 bases from J, with 23 bases between. CDR1 and CDR2 from the germline V gene are SGHRS and YFSETQ. This CDR3 is built from 17 residues. The CDR3 coding sequence is TGCGCCAGCAGCTCGCCCCAGGGGCGGGGGATAGGGTATGGCTACACCTTC. Translation gives CASSSPQGRGIGYGYTF.

The sample holds a few counts of this clone. Here the CDR3 reads CASTSYTLYGYTF. CDR3 coding DNA: TGTGCCAGCACCTCTTACACCCTCTATGGCTACACCTTC. This chain links TRBV28 with TRBJ1-2; D is unresolved. The germline gives CDR1 MDHEN, CDR2 SYDVKM. Trimming removed 7 bases at V and 4 bases at J, with 13 bases between. The CDR3 runs to 13 residues.

The rearrangement links TRBV6-5 to TRBJ2-1; 9 nucleotides match TRBD2. The CDR3 runs 15 residues. The V gene's germline CDR1 is MNHEY and CDR2 SVGAGI. Unmatched junction bases numbered 5, after V lost 0 bases and J lost 8 bases. The CDR3 region is CASSYSGLAGYEQFF. The CDR3 DNA is TGTGCCAGCAGTTACTCCGGGCTAGCGGGGTATGAGCAGTTCTTC.

The J gene is TRBJ2-3, the V gene TRBV7-9; D call uncertain. The CDR3 contains 14 residues. Trimming took off 0 bases at V and 9 bases at J, with 13 bases between the two ends. Germline values: CDR1 SEHNR, CDR2 FQNEAQ (reference sequence). The CDR3 sequence is CASSLAPEFGTQYF. The CDR3 coding sequence is TGTGCCAGCAGCTTAGCCCCAGAGTTCGGGACGCAGTATTTT.

The rearrangement links TRBV20-1 to TRBJ2-7; the D is unclear. The CDR3 runs 10 residues. V was clipped by 2 bases and J by 4 bases, with 3 bases between them. Germline CDR1 is DFQATT and CDR2 is SNEGSKA (reference sequence). CDR3 in DNA: TGCAGTGCTAGACTATACGAGCAGTACTTC. Translating gives CSARLYEQYF.

The chain combines TRBV5-1 with TRBJ2-3, with D possibly matching TRBD2 (7 bases). CDR3 length: 13 amino acids. V lost 7 bases and J 4 bases, leaving 13 bases between the germline ends. CDR1 and CDR2 (germline): SGHRS, YFSETQ. CDR3 coding DNA: TGCGCCAGCGGGGGGGCGAGGGCAGATACGCAGTATTTT. This sequence encodes CASGGARADTQYF. The full variable domain, in which reference TRBV5-1 and TRBJ2-3 provide the parts outside the CDR3, is KAGVTQTPRYLIKTRGQQVTLSCSPISGHRSVSWYQQTPGQGLQFLFEYFSETQRNKGNFPGRFSGRQFSNSRSEMNVSTLELGDSALYLCASGGARADTQYFGPGTRLTVL.

As DNA, the CDR3 is TGTGCCTGGGCTACAGGGGCCACCGGGGAGCTGTTTTTT. It is translated as CAWATGATGELFF. The chain is built from TRBV30 and TRBJ2-2, with TRBD1 matching over 7 bases. CDR1 and CDR2 from the germline V gene are GTSNPN and SVGIG (reference sequence). V was pared by 5 bases and J by 4 bases, with 4 bases of the junction left unmatched. The CDR3 has 13 amino acids.

This clone came up a few times. This chain connects TRBV2 to TRBJ1-2, with 11 bases lining up with TRBD1. The V gene's germline CDR1 is SNHLY and CDR2 FYNNEI. After removal of 4 bases from V and 4 bases from J, the junction contained 2 bases not matched to a gene. CDR3 length: 14 amino acids. Here the CDR3 reads CASSGTGGGYGYTF. The CDR3 bases are TGTGCCAGCAGTGGGACAGGGGGCGGCTATGGCTACACCTTC.

This chain joins TRBV5-1 and TRBJ2-7; TRBD1 agrees at 8 bases. The germline V gene encodes CDR1 SGHRS and CDR2 YFSETQ. V was pared by 3 bases and J by 3 bases, with 5 bases of the junction left unmatched. The CDR3 spans 14 residues. The DNA for the CDR3 is TGCGCCAGCAGCTCCTCGGGACAGGTCTACGAGCAGTACTTC. Residues: CASSSSGQVYEQYF.

The chain couples TRBV9 to TRBJ1-5; possible D gene TRBD1, 5 bases. Trimming pared 0 bases from V and 4 bases from J, leaving 8 bases between. The CDR3 runs to 14 residues. Germline CDR1 SGDLS, CDR2 YYNGEE. Here the CDR3 DNA reads TGTGCCAGCAGCGTAGATGCAGGGAATCAGCCCCAGCATTTT. This encodes CASSVDAGNQPQHF. The variable domain in full, with the rest retrieved from reference TRBV9 and TRBJ1-5, is DSGVTQTPKHLITATGQRVTLRCSPRSGDLSVYWYQQSLDQGLQFLIQYYNGEERAKGNILERFSAQQFPDLHSELNLSSLELGDSALYFCASSVDAGNQPQHFGDGTRLSIL.

The genes are TRBV27 and TRBJ1-2; D gene uncertain. The length of the CDR3 is 13 residues. V lost 8 bases and J 3 bases, leaving 13 bases between the germline ends. Germline assignment: CDR1 MNHEY and CDR2 SMNVEV (reference sequence). The CDR3 protein is CASGRAPDYGYTF. As DNA, the CDR3 is TGTGCCAGCGGGAGGGCCCCCGACTATGGCTACACCTTC.